The 27 T cell receptor beta chains listed next were all sequenced from one sample in a study of blood T cell repertoires in COVID-19. The method was immunoSEQ multiplex PCR; TCRdb's version includes in-frame clones alone and lacks a portion of them. Found here are fewer than 350,000 clones, 80% to 95% of them singletons; the top ten hold 6.5% to 8%. Sequencing was done on a sample of peripheral blood. The receptors derive from a woman in her thirties with COVID-19, enrolled during active disease.

The sample holds a few counts of this clone. The chain combines TRBV27 with TRBJ1-4; 7 bases fit TRBD1. Unmatched junction bases numbered 2, after V lost 3 bases and J lost 7 bases. From germline, CDR1 is MNHEY and CDR2 SMNVEV (reference sequence). The CDR3 totals 13 residues. The CDR3 here is CASSLGTVEKLFF. The DNA for the CDR3 is TGTGCCAGCAGTTTGGGGACAGTTGAAAAACTGTTTTTT.

The CDR3 spells CASSYTSGGGYEQYF. The CDR3, as DNA: TGTGCCAGCAGCTACACTAGCGGGGGGGGCTACGAGCAGTACTTC. The V gene is TRBV7-8, the J gene TRBJ2-7; TRBD2 matches at 13 bases. The germline gives CDR1 SGHVS, CDR2 FQNEAQ. Trimming removed 4 bases from V and 3 bases from J; junction bases left unmatched: 3. The CDR3 loop spans 15 amino acids.

The chain is built from TRBV4-2 and TRBJ2-7; no clear D gene. Between the trimmed V and J ends, which lost 0 bases and 0 bases, there was a span of 9 bases. From germline, CDR1 is LGHNA and CDR2 YNFKEQ. The CDR3 is 15 residues long. This CDR3 is CASSQDRWSSYEQYF. In DNA form, the CDR3 reads TGTGCCAGCAGCCAAGATAGGTGGAGCTCCTACGAGCAGTACTTC.

V usage is TRBV19 and J usage is TRBJ1-4; unclear D gene. Trimming stripped 3 bases from V and 4 bases from J, with 9 bases between. Germline assignment: CDR1 LNHDA and CDR2 SQIVND (reference sequence). The CDR3 is made up of 14 amino acids. CDR3 residues: CASSISRLNEKLFF. The CDR3 DNA reads TGTGCCAGTAGTATTTCGAGGCTTAATGAAAAACTGTTTTTT. Looking up the rest from reference TRBV19 and TRBJ1-4 gives the full variable domain: DGGITQSPKYLFRKEGQNVTLSCEQNLNHDAMYWYRQDPGQGLRLIYYSQIVNDFQKGDIAEGYSVSREKKESFPLTVTSAQKNPTAFYLCASSISRLNEKLFFGSGTQLSVL.

The CDR3 nucleotides read TGTGCCAGCAGCGTAGGTGCCACTATTAAAGAGACCCAGTACTTC. This sequence encodes CASSVGATIKETQYF. The chain employs TRBV9 and TRBJ2-5; D is unresolved. Trimming shortened V by 0 bases and J by 3 bases, and 12 bases separated the two germline ends. The CDR3 has 15 amino acids. CDR1 SGDLS and CDR2 YYNGEE come from the germline V gene.

This chain uses TRBV24-1 with TRBJ1-1, with D uncertain. Germline V gene data show CDR1 as KGHDR and CDR2 as SFDVKD. CDR3 size: 13 residues. V gave up 3 bases and J gave up 6 bases, with 10 bases separating them. The CDR3 nucleotides read TGTGCCACCAGTGATCACCGGTCCTCTGAAGCTTTCTTT. This encodes CATSDHRSSEAFF.

The gene calls are TRBV27 and TRBJ2-1; 10 bases agree with TRBD2. The germline V gene has CDR1 MNHEY and CDR2 SMNVEV (reference sequence). V lost 2 bases to trimming and J lost 10 bases; unmatched junction nucleotides: 8. The CDR3 sequence is 15 residues long. The CDR3 DNA reads TGTGCCAGCAGTTTAGCTGCTAGCGGGAGAGGGGAGCAGTTCTTC. It yields the protein CASSLAASGRGEQFF.

The chain recombines TRBV7-2 with TRBJ1-3; 9 bases agree with TRBD1. Germline V gene data show CDR1 as SGHTA and CDR2 as FQGNSA. The length of the CDR3 is 17 residues. Losses at the gene ends were 1 base for V and 2 bases for J; bases not matched to a gene: 6. CDR3 DNA sequence: TGTGCCAGCAGCTTAGTAGTGAGGACAGGGGCTGGAAACACCATATATTTT. This translates into CASSLVVRTGAGNTIYF.

J is TRBJ1-5 and V is TRBV28, with D unclear. Germline V gene lookup returns CDR1 MDHEN and CDR2 SYDVKM. The ends were cut back, 10 bases at V and 3 bases at J, with 13 bases in the middle. CDR3 length: 13 amino acids. The CDR3 spells CATTWAINQPQHF. The CDR3 bases are TGTGCCACCACCTGGGCTATCAATCAGCCCCAGCATTTT.

This clone was observed a handful of times. J is TRBJ1-5 and V is TRBV4-2, with a weak D call TRBD1 (6 bases). V gave up 0 bases and J gave up 2 bases, with 8 bases separating them. The CDR3 loop spans 15 amino acids. Germline V lookup: CDR1 LGHNA, CDR2 YNFKEQ. Written as DNA, the CDR3 is TGTGCCAGCAGCCAAGAACGACAGGGCAATCAGCCCCAGCATTTT. This translates into CASSQERQGNQPQHF.

CDR3 amino acids: CASSFSGGYTF. The CDR3 nucleotides read TGCGCCAGCAGCTTCAGTGGTGGCTACACCTTC. V and J are TRBV5-1 and TRBJ1-2; D not resolved. Germline-derived CDR1 and CDR2 are SGHRS and YFSETQ. V dropped 2 bases and J dropped 7 bases, with 6 bases sitting between them. This CDR3 region has 11 residues. Full variable domain (remainder filled in from reference TRBV5-1 and TRBJ1-2): KAGVTQTPRYLIKTRGQQVTLSCSPISGHRSVSWYQQTPGQGLQFLFEYFSETQRNKGNFPGRFSGRQFSNSRSEMNVSTLELGDSALYLCASSFSGGYTFGSGTRLTVV.

This chain connects TRBV7-8 to TRBJ1-5; D may be TRBD1 (5 bases). Per germline, CDR1 SGHVS and CDR2 FQNEAQ. V was cut by 5 bases and J by 7 bases, with 12 bases left in between. This CDR3 has 13 residues. CDR3 protein: CASSKTGGQPQHF. As DNA, the CDR3 is TGTGCCAGCAGCAAAACCGGGGGGCAGCCCCAGCATTTT.

The chain recombines TRBV30 with TRBJ2-7, with 8 positions matching TRBD2. The V segment lost 0 bases and the J segment 0 bases; nucleotides outside the gene matches: 4. There are 15 residues in the CDR3. Germline loops: CDR1 GTSNPN, CDR2 SVGIG (reference sequence). The CDR3 reads CAWSVGGTSSYEQYF. The CDR3, as DNA: TGTGCCTGGAGTGTGGGGGGGACTAGCTCCTACGAGCAGTACTTC.

V gene TRBV5-6 combines with J gene TRBJ2-7, with D uncertain. Germline loops: CDR1 SGHDT, CDR2 YYEEEE. V lost 0 bases and J 0 bases, leaving 10 bases between the germline ends. The CDR3 consists of 15 residues. CDR3 loop: CASSLDPYSSYEQYF. The CDR3 DNA sequence: TGTGCCAGCAGCTTGGATCCCTATAGCTCCTACGAGCAGTACTTC.

This clone was seen many times. The genes are TRBV6-5 and TRBJ1-2; D not certain. The CDR3 runs 13 residues. Looked up from germline, CDR1 is MNHEY and CDR2 is SVGAGI. Trimming stripped 2 bases from V and 4 bases from J, with 8 bases between. In nucleotides, the CDR3 is TGTGCCAGCAGTTACGCGTCCGGCTATGGCTACACCTTC. It codes for CASSYASGYGYTF.

The V gene is TRBV5-4, the J gene TRBJ2-5; D possibly corresponds to TRBD2 (5 bases). The CDR3 covers 13 residues. Germline lookup yields CDR1 SGHNT and CDR2 YYREEE (reference sequence). Between the trimmed V and J ends, which lost 4 bases and 2 bases, there was a span of 9 bases. CDR3 sequence: CASSHSGQETQYF. The CDR3 bases are TGTGCCAGCAGCCACAGCGGTCAAGAGACCCAGTACTTC.

V is TRBV30 and J is TRBJ2-7; 13 bases match TRBD2. CDR3 length: 17 residues. V lost 0 bases and J lost 3; bases outside the gene matches: 8. Looked up from germline, CDR1 is GTSNPN and CDR2 is SVGIG (reference sequence). As DNA, the CDR3 is TGTGCCTGGAGTGTACTTCAAGGACTAGCGGGAGTCTACGAGCAGTACTTC. Protein sequence: CAWSVLQGLAGVYEQYF.

This chain links TRBV25-1 with TRBJ1-1; a weak D match, TRBD1 (6 bases). The CDR3 spans 15 residues. The V gene's germline CDR1 is MGHDK and CDR2 SYGVNS. Trimming stripped 4 bases from V and 1 base from J, with 13 bases between. The CDR3 nucleotides are TGTGCCAGCAGTGCCCTCGTACAGGGGAACACTGAAGCTTTCTTT. Its protein product is CASSALVQGNTEAFF.

The rearrangement links TRBV9 to TRBJ1-2, with 8 bases aligning to TRBD1. Germline values: CDR1 SGDLS, CDR2 YYNGEE. V was clipped by 0 bases and J by 2 bases; unmatched bases: 0. The CDR3 sequence is 14 residues long. The CDR3 region is CASSVDRGNYGYTF. Here the CDR3 DNA reads TGTGCCAGCAGCGTAGACAGGGGGAACTATGGCTACACCTTC.

CDR3 protein: CASSMVSGYYEQYF. CDR3 in DNA: TGTGCCAGTAGTATGGTTAGCGGGTACTACGAGCAGTACTTC. The rearrangement uses TRBV19 and TRBJ2-7; 7 nucleotides match TRBD2. From germline, CDR1 is LNHDA and CDR2 SQIVND (reference sequence). Germline trimming cut 3 bases from V and 3 bases from J; bases unmatched to any gene: 5. This CDR3 contains 14 residues. The variable domain in full, completed from reference TRBV19 and TRBJ2-7, reads DGGITQSPKYLFRKEGQNVTLSCEQNLNHDAMYWYRQDPGQGLRLIYYSQIVNDFQKGDIAEGYSVSREKKESFPLTVTSAQKNPTAFYLCASSMVSGYYEQYFGPGTRLTVT.

V is TRBV7-9 and J is TRBJ2-7; possibly TRBD2 for D (6 bases). The CDR3 is 13 amino acids. V was shortened by 5 bases and J by 0 bases, with 8 bases between the two germline ends. Germline V gene lookup returns CDR1 SEHNR and CDR2 FQNEAQ (reference sequence). CDR3 loop: CASSAGLSYEQYF. CDR3 bases: TGTGCCAGCAGCGCGGGACTCTCCTACGAGCAGTACTTC. Drawing the rest from reference TRBV7-9 and TRBJ2-7, the complete variable domain is DTGVSQNPRHKITKRGQNVTFRCDPISEHNRLYWYRQTLGQGPEFLTYFQNEAQLEKSRLLSDRFSAERPKGSFSTLEIQRTEQGDSAMYLCASSAGLSYEQYFGPGTRLTVT.

The chain employs TRBV19 and TRBJ2-1, with 9 bases fitting TRBD2. CDR3 length: 15 residues. V shed 5 bases, J shed 4 bases, and the junction held 6 bases outside the gene matches. In germline, CDR1 is LNHDA, CDR2 SQIVND (reference sequence). CDR3 coding DNA: TGTGCCAGTAGTCGTAGCGGGAGTAGTTACAATGAGCAGTTCTTC. It specifies CASSRSGSSYNEQFF.

The rearrangement links TRBV6-5 to TRBJ1-4; D is uncertain. Trimming took off 6 bases at V and 8 bases at J, with 10 bases between the two ends. Germline CDR1 is MNHEY and CDR2 is SVGAGI. The CDR3 loop spans 12 amino acids. The CDR3 coding sequence is TGTGCCAGCAGGGAGGGAGGGGAAAAACTGTTTTTT. It encodes CASREGGEKLFF.

The V call is TRBV9, the J call TRBJ1-1, with 10 bases identical to TRBD1. With V trimmed by 3 bases and J by 5 bases, 7 bases remained unmatched. The CDR3 contains 15 residues. Germline V gene lookup returns CDR1 SGDLS and CDR2 YYNGEE. The CDR3 DNA follows: TGTGCCAGCAGCGAGACAGGGGGCGCCGAGACTGAAGCTTTCTTT. Its protein is CASSETGGAETEAFF. The variable domain in full, completed from reference TRBV9 and TRBJ1-1, reads DSGVTQTPKHLITATGQRVTLRCSPRSGDLSVYWYQQSLDQGLQFLIQYYNGEERAKGNILERFSAQQFPDLHSELNLSSLELGDSALYFCASSETGGAETEAFFGQGTRLTVV.

V is TRBV3-1 (or the pseudogene TRBV3-2) and J is TRBJ2-3; the match to TRBD2 covers 7 bases. With V trimmed by 4 bases and J by 3 bases, 7 bases remained unmatched. The CDR3 is made up of 15 amino acids. Germline lookup yields CDR1 LGHDT and CDR2 YNNKEL (reference sequence). The CDR3 protein is CASSPAGVGTDTQYF. Here the CDR3 DNA reads TGTGCCAGCAGCCCGGCGGGAGTGGGGACAGATACGCAGTATTTT.

V gene TRBV4-3 combines with J gene TRBJ1-1; D is unresolved. Trimming removed 0 bases from V and 1 base from J, with 12 bases in between. Germline V gene lookup returns CDR1 LGHNA and CDR2 YSLEER. The CDR3 extends over 16 amino acids. The chain's CDR3 is CASSQDHLVANTEAFF. CDR3 in DNA: TGCGCCAGCAGCCAAGATCATCTAGTCGCGAACACTGAAGCTTTCTTT.

This clone was observed a single time. This sequence joins TRBV30 and TRBJ2-4; D possibly corresponds to TRBD2 (6 bases). Germline CDR1 GTSNPN, CDR2 SVGIG (reference sequence). The length of the CDR3 is 17 residues. V was pared by 2 bases and J by 5 bases, with 22 bases between. The CDR3 loop is CAWSTGQPPREQNIQYF. CDR3 bases: TGTGCCTGGAGTACCGGACAACCCCCTCGGGAGCAAAACATTCAGTACTTC.